The clone carrying this T cell receptor beta chain was recorded a few times. Antigen unknown. This clone may be a read error of a much larger clone one base away. This specimen comes from a study of breast tumors, draining lymph nodes, adjacent tissues. Study observations and caveats: Data fit most tumor T cells coming from lymph node, expanding in tumor. Tumor and nontumor repertoires were significantly more similar in luminal-like than in basal-like breast cancer. Tumor T cell lymph node origin was a supported hypothesis, not proven.

Germline V gene lookup returns CDR1 DFQATT and CDR2 SNEGSKA (reference sequence). There are 14 residues in the CDR3. The lymph nodes were axillary draining lymph nodes from breast cancer patients. TCRdb reprocessed the multiplex PCR reads via MiXCR and lists one record per CDR3 protein. Of 200,000 or so distinct CDR3 sequences in the sample, approximately 33% were seen once. The sequenced sample consisted of axillary lymph node tissue. This sequence was found in a female donor with breast cancer. Some clones in this sample may be carry-over from other donors' samples. V is TRBV20-1 and J is TRBJ2-7, with 8 bases aligning to TRBD1. The CDR3 sequence: CSAMGQVSSSEQYF. The CDR3 DNA is TGCAGTGCAATGGGACAGGTTAGCTCCTCCGAGCAGTACTTC.